Listed below are T cell receptor beta chains from one sample, sequenced in a study of cytomegalovirus exposure and HLA in healthy donors. Sequencing was performed with immunoSEQ multiplex PCR; in TCRdb, only in-frame clones are kept and a portion is missing. Its listing shows about 140,000 clones. The sequencing sample was made of PBMCs. These TCRs come from a male donor in good health and CMV-seronegative. Each CDR3 is given with its conserved first and last residue. Fields, in order: V gene, J gene, D gene, CDR3 DNA, CDR3 protein. D genes are given only for firm matches.

TRBV19	TRBJ1-1	.	TGTGCCAGTAGTATGTCTTACACTGAAGCTTTCTTT	CASSMSYTEAFF
TRBV5-4	TRBJ1-2	TRBD1	TGTGCCAGCAGCTCGACAGGGGGGGTTTATGGCTACACCTTC	CASSSTGGVYGYTF
TRBV7-9	TRBJ1-2	.	TGTGCCAGCAGCTCGAAGCTAGGGGGTCCCAATGGCTACACCTTC	CASSSKLGGPNGYTF
TRBV27	TRBJ1-1	TRBD1	TGTGCCAGCAGCTCACGCCTCGAGACAGGGGGCGCTTACACTGAAGCTTTCTTT	CASSSRLETGGAYTEAFF
TRBV6-5	TRBJ1-1	TRBD1	TGTGCCAGCAGTTCGCGACAGGGGCGCACTGAAGCTTTCTTT	CASSSRQGRTEAFF
TRBV5-5	TRBJ2-7	TRBD1	TGTGCCAGCAGCCGGGACAGGATCGCCTACGAGCAGTACTTC	CASSRDRIAYEQYF
TRBV20-1	TRBJ1-2	.	TGCAGTGCTAGTTTACAGGGAGGCTACACCTTC	CSASLQGGYTF
TRBV7-7	TRBJ2-1	.	TGTGCCAGCAGCTTAGGGCCCACGGGACTCGGCAATGAGCAGTTCTTC	CASSLGPTGLGNEQFF
TRBV30	TRBJ1-6	.	TGTGCCTGGAACCCCGGGGGGGATAATTCACCCCTCCACTTT	CAWNPGGDNSPLHF
TRBV7-8	TRBJ2-5	.	TGTGCCAGCAGCTTCTTGGACCCACGGAGGGAGACCCAGTACTTC	CASSFLDPRRETQYF
TRBV9	TRBJ2-2	TRBD2	TGTGCCAGCAGCGCCCAGACTAGCGGGAGTCCCGGGGAGCTGTTTTTT	CASSAQTSGSPGELFF
TRBV5-1	TRBJ2-7	TRBD2	TGCGCCAGCAGCCGTCCCGGGACTAGCGGGGCTTCCTACGAGCAGTACTTC	CASSRPGTSGASYEQYF
TRBV7-3	TRBJ2-2	.	TGTGCCAGCAGCTTATATACAGGGAACACCGGGGAGCTGTTTTTT	CASSLYTGNTGELFF
TRBV4-3	TRBJ1-1	.	TGCGCCAGCAGCCAAGATATAAACAGGCTGAACACTGAAGCTTTCTTT	CASSQDINRLNTEAFF
TRBV9	TRBJ2-1	TRBD2	TGTGCCAGCAGCGTAGTCGGGACAGCCCCTACTAGCGGGGTTTACAATGAGCAGTTCTTC	CASSVVGTAPTSGVYNEQFF
TRBV19	TRBJ1-1	.	TGTGCCAGTAGCCCCCCAGGGGACACTGAAGCTTTCTTT	CASSPPGDTEAFF
TRBV5-6	TRBJ1-1	.	TGTGCCAGCAGCTTGGAGGAACAGCTCGTGGGTGAAGCTTTCTTT	CASSLEEQLVGEAFF
TRBV5-1	TRBJ1-1	.	TGCGCCAGCAGCTTAACTGGGACAAATAGGAACACTGAAGCTTTCTTT	CASSLTGTNRNTEAFF
TRBV11-3	TRBJ2-7	.	TGTGCCAGCAGCTTAAGGCAGGGAAAAAACTACGAGCAGTACTTC	CASSLRQGKNYEQYF
TRBV19	TRBJ2-7	TRBD1	TGTGCCAGTGGGGAAGGAGGACAGGACTACGAGCAGTACTTC	CASGEGGQDYEQYF
TRBV5-4	TRBJ2-7	TRBD1	TGTGCCAGCAGCTTGGGTGGACAGGGGGCTTCTTACGAGCAGTACTTC	CASSLGGQGASYEQYF
TRBV15	TRBJ2-2	.	TGTGCCACCCCCTCCACAGCGCGGGGTGACACCGGGGAGCTGTTTTTT	CATPSTARGDTGELFF
TRBV4-2	TRBJ2-1	TRBD1	TGTGCCAGCAGCCAAGAAGGGGACAGGTACAATGAGCAGTTCTTC	CASSQEGDRYNEQFF
TRBV5-1	TRBJ2-7	.	TGCGCCAGCAGCACAGGATATCTATACGAGCAGTACTTC	CASSTGYLYEQYF
TRBV19	TRBJ1-4	.	TGTGCCAGTAGTATGCGGAGTGGGAGTCTGGCGGAAAAACTGTTTTTT	CASSMRSGSLAEKLFF
TRBV27	TRBJ1-2	.	TGTGCCAGCAGTTTGCAGGGTAGTCGTAACTATGGCTACACCTTC	CASSLQGSRNYGYTF
TRBV9	TRBJ1-2	.	TGTGCCAGCAGCGTTCCAGGGCGGGGGAAATATTATGGCTACACCTTC	CASSVPGRGKYYGYTF
TRBV5-1	TRBJ1-1	TRBD1	TGCGCCAGCAGCTTGAAGGGGGTAGGGGGCAGTACGGCTTTCTTT	CASSLKGVGGSTAFF
TRBV10-3	TRBJ1-5	.	TGTGCCTCCAGGGGAGACAGAGGCAATCAGCCCCAGCATTTT	CASRGDRGNQPQHF
TRBV6-5	TRBJ2-2	.	TGTGCCAGCAGTTACGGTCGACCCGATTCAGGCGGGGAGCTGTTTTTT	CASSYGRPDSGGELFF
TRBV4-2	TRBJ2-7	.	TGTGCCAGCAGCCCCATAGGTGGGCAAAGATCCTACGAGCAGTACTTC	CASSPIGGQRSYEQYF
TRBV2	TRBJ2-7	TRBD1	TGTGCCAGCAGACAGGGGAAGATTTTTTACGAGCAGTACTTC	CASRQGKIFYEQYF
TRBV6-6	TRBJ2-1	TRBD2	TGTGCCAGCACTCTAGCGGCCACTCAGGTTGAGCAGTTCTTC	CASTLAATQVEQFF
TRBV18	TRBJ1-1	.	TGTGCCAGCTCACCAATATCAGGGTTGAACACTGAAGCTTTCTTT	CASSPISGLNTEAFF
TRBV7-3	TRBJ2-7	TRBD1	TGTGCCAGCAGCACCCAACAGGGGTACGAGCAGTACTTC	CASSTQQGYEQYF
TRBV7-2	TRBJ1-6	.	TGTGCCAGCAGCTCCTCAGGGGAAGCGGCACCCCTCCACTTT	CASSSSGEAAPLHF
TRBV27	TRBJ2-1	.	TGTGCCAGCAGGGTTGGCGGGGCGCGGGAGCAGTTCTTC	CASRVGGAREQFF
TRBV18	TRBJ1-1	.	TGTGCCAGCTCACCCCGGGAAGCGAGCATGAACACTGAAGCTTTCTTT	CASSPREASMNTEAFF
TRBV5-8	TRBJ1-2	.	TGTGCCAGCGGCGGGGGCTACACCTTC	CASGGGYTF
TRBV6-1	TRBJ1-6	.	TGTGCCAGCAGTCCCCGGACAGTTAATTCACCCCTCCACTTT	CASSPRTVNSPLHF
TRBV7-8	TRBJ2-5	.	TGTGCCAGCAGCCTGACCGGGGCCATCTCGGGGGAGGAGCAGTACTTC	CASSLTGAISGEEQYF
TRBV19	TRBJ2-7	TRBD1	TGTGCCACTTCGGACAGGAACTACGAGCAGTACTTC	CATSDRNYEQYF
TRBV15	TRBJ1-1	.	TGTGCCACCAGCAGAGAACCCCGGGGGGCTGAAGCTTTCTTT	CATSREPRGAEAFF
TRBV30	TRBJ2-7	TRBD1	TGTGCCTGGAGTGGACAGGGGGCTTTCTACGAGCAGTACTTC	CAWSGQGAFYEQYF
TRBV18	TRBJ2-2	TRBD1	TGTGCCAGCTCACCCTCGACAGGGTCCCCCGGGGAGCTGTTTTTT	CASSPSTGSPGELFF
TRBV5-4	TRBJ2-5	.	TGTGCCAGCAGCTTGGGGGGGCAAAGGGGAGAGACCCAGTACTTC	CASSLGGQRGETQYF
TRBV5-6	TRBJ1-5	.	TGTGCCAGCAGTTCTACAGGGTACAATCAGCCCCAGCATTTT	CASSSTGYNQPQHF
TRBV5-1	TRBJ1-4	.	TGCGCCAGCAGCTTGGCCGGAGGAGATGAAAAACTGTTTTTT	CASSLAGGDEKLFF
TRBV11-2	TRBJ1-1	.	TGTGCCAGCAGCTCGGGGGACCTGAACACTGAAGCTTTCTTT	CASSSGDLNTEAFF
TRBV18	TRBJ2-3	TRBD2	TGTGCCAGCTCAAAGCGGGAGGGCTCAGATACGCAGTATTTT	CASSKREGSDTQYF
TRBV19	TRBJ1-5	.	TGTGCCAGTAGCGGAGGGACCCTCGAGCCCCAGCATTTT	CASSGGTLEPQHF
TRBV5-1	TRBJ2-2	TRBD1	TGCGCCAGCAGCCCGGGACAGGGTAACACCGGGGAGCTGTTTTTT	CASSPGQGNTGELFF
TRBV4-1	TRBJ1-4	TRBD1	TGCGCCAGCAGTCAGGACAGGGAGGAGGGTAATGAAAAACTGTTTTTT	CASSQDREEGNEKLFF
TRBV5-1	TRBJ2-7	TRBD1	TGCGCCAGCAGCTTGGGCGGACAGGGTTACGAGCAGTACTTC	CASSLGGQGYEQYF
TRBV6-5	TRBJ2-7	.	TGTGCCAGCAGTTACGGGAGCGGCGTCTACGAGCAGTACTTC	CASSYGSGVYEQYF
TRBV30	TRBJ2-1	.	TGTGCCTGGAGTACTGTTATCACTGAGCAGTTCTTC	CAWSTVITEQFF
TRBV7-9	TRBJ1-1	.	TGTGCCAGCAGCTTAAGAGGGAACACTGAAGCTTTTTTT	CASSLRGNTEAFF
TRBV6-5	TRBJ1-2	TRBD1	TGTGCCAGCAGACGACAGGGGGCGTATGGCTACACCTTC	CASRRQGAYGYTF